This passage covers 13 T cell receptor beta chains from one sample sequenced in a study of blood T cell repertoires in COVID-19. The protocol was immunoSEQ multiplex PCR, while the TCRdb copy is restricted to in-frame clones and leaves out a portion. The sample contains 80,000 or so clones, approximately 80% of which appear only once. The source material was peripheral blood. The receptors stem from a human donor in a cohort sampled during active COVID-19.

V is TRBV5-1 and J is TRBJ2-1; D is unresolved. The CDR3 runs 12 residues. V was shortened by 2 bases and J by 5 bases, with 5 bases between the two germline ends. Germline V gene lookup returns CDR1 SGHRS and CDR2 YFSETQ. The CDR3 spells CASSFLDNEQFF. CDR3 DNA sequence: TGCGCCAGCAGCTTCCTCGACAATGAGCAGTTCTTC.

The chain uses TRBV4-1 and TRBJ1-4, with D maybe TRBD1 (5 bases). V was cut by 3 bases and J by 0 bases, with 14 bases left in between. The CDR3 consists of 17 residues. Germline-derived CDR1 and CDR2 are MGHRA and YSYEKL. CDR3 protein: CASSHSGHPATNEKLFF. The DNA for the CDR3 is TGCGCCAGCAGCCATTCTGGACATCCCGCAACTAATGAAAAACTGTTTTTT.

The V gene is TRBV18, the J gene TRBJ2-5; D may be TRBD2 (6 bases). The CDR3 has 12 amino acids. Germline V CDR1 and CDR2: KGHSH, LQKENI. Trimming shortened V by 0 bases and J by 7 bases, and 6 bases separated the two germline ends. In DNA, the CDR3 is TGTGCCAGCTCACCACCCGGGGGGACCCAGTACTTC. This translates into CASSPPGGTQYF. Complete variable domain (other parts from reference TRBV18 and TRBJ2-5): NAGVMQNPRHLVRRRGQEARLRCSPMKGHSHVYWYRQLPEEGLKFMVYLQKENIIDESGMPKERFSAEFPKEGPSILRIQQVVRGDSAAYFCASSPPGGTQYFGPGTRLLVL.

The genes are TRBV19 and TRBJ2-3, with a possible D match to TRBD2 (7 bases). The CDR3 is made up of 16 amino acids. CDR1 is LNHDA, CDR2 SQIVND, per germline (reference sequence). V was shortened by 3 bases and J by 3 bases, with 16 bases between the two germline ends. The chain's CDR3 is CASSILGGAGTDTQYF. CDR3 nucleotide sequence: TGTGCCAGTAGTATTCTTGGGGGGGCCGGAACAGATACGCAGTATTTT. Using reference TRBV19 and TRBJ2-3 for the parts outside the CDR3, the full variable domain is DGGITQSPKYLFRKEGQNVTLSCEQNLNHDAMYWYRQDPGQGLRLIYYSQIVNDFQKGDIAEGYSVSREKKESFPLTVTSAQKNPTAFYLCASSILGGAGTDTQYFGPGTRLTVL.

This clone was observed a single time. The gene calls are TRBV18 and TRBJ1-1; D ambiguous. Germline V lookup: CDR1 KGHSH, CDR2 LQKENI. CDR3 length: 13 residues. Trimming cost V 1 base and J 5 bases, with 8 bases left between them. CDR3 nucleotides: TGTGCCAGCTCACCACAAGAGGGAACTGAAGCTTTCTTT. Translation: CASSPQEGTEAFF.

The chain carries TRBV6-6 and TRBJ1-2; perhaps TRBD1 as D (6 bases). Germline loops: CDR1 MNHNY, CDR2 SVGAGI (reference sequence). The CDR3 covers 14 residues. Trimming shortened V by 6 bases and J by 9 bases, and 20 bases separated the two germline ends. The CDR3 DNA sequence: TGTGCCAGCAGCCAAACCGGGACAACTTCGAGCTACACCTTC. It specifies CASSQTGTTSSYTF.

V usage is TRBV27 and J usage is TRBJ2-7; D is possibly TRBD1 (6 bases). V lost 4 bases and J 1 base, leaving 17 bases between the germline ends. From germline, CDR1 is MNHEY and CDR2 SMNVEV (reference sequence). The CDR3 runs 16 residues. The CDR3 DNA sequence: TGTGCCAGCAGTTCGCGTAGACAGGCTAAATCCTACGAGCAGTACTTC. As protein: CASSSRRQAKSYEQYF.

This clone has a handful of counts. This chain joins TRBV19 and TRBJ1-2, with D unclear. CDR3 length: 10 amino acids. Looked up from germline, CDR1 is LNHDA and CDR2 is SQIVND (reference sequence). V was pared by 4 bases and J by 6 bases, with 3 bases between. CDR3 amino acids: CASSRDGYTF. In DNA, the CDR3 is TGTGCCAGTAGTAGAGATGGCTACACCTTC.

This chain connects TRBV19 to TRBJ2-5, with TRBD2 identical over 13 bases. In germline, CDR1 is LNHDA, CDR2 SQIVND (reference sequence). The CDR3 length is 14 residues. Trimming took 10 bases from V and 6 from J; bases not matched to a gene: 8. Written as DNA, the CDR3 is TGTGCCACCCAACTAGCGGGGGGGCCAAAGACCCAGTACTTC. Amino acids: CATQLAGGPKTQYF.

V is TRBV28 and J is TRBJ2-3; 9 bases are shared with TRBD2. Trimming took 9 bases from V and 0 from J; bases not matched to a gene: 4. CDR3 length: 14 residues. Germline assignment: CDR1 MDHEN and CDR2 SYDVKM. CDR3 loop: CASIAGVSTDTQYF. The CDR3 DNA reads as TGTGCCAGTATAGCGGGGGTAAGCACAGATACGCAGTATTTT.

The rearrangement uses TRBV11-2 and TRBJ2-5; TRBD1 aligns across 8 bases. This CDR3 is built from 16 residues. V was clipped by 6 bases and J by 2 bases; unmatched bases: 11. CDR1 SGHAT and CDR2 FQNNGV come from the germline V gene. CDR3 in DNA: TGTGCCAGCAGGTCACTCCGGGACAGGAGGCAAGAGACCCAGTACTTC. Protein product: CASRSLRDRRQETQYF.

The chain joins TRBV10-3 to TRBJ2-3; D not certain. Trimming removed 5 bases from V and 2 bases from J, with 8 bases in between. The germline CDR1 and CDR2 sequences are ENHRY and SYGVKD. CDR3 length: 13 amino acids. CDR3 loop: CAISLEATDTQYF. The CDR3 DNA is TGTGCCATCAGTCTAGAAGCCACAGATACGCAGTATTTT.

This rearrangement joins TRBV3-1 (or the pseudogene TRBV3-2) to TRBJ1-3; the match to TRBD1 covers 7 bases. V lost 7 bases, J lost 1 base, and 4 bases stayed unmatched. Looked up from germline, CDR1 is LGHDT and CDR2 is YNNKEL (reference sequence). CDR3 size: 14 residues. CDR3 region: CASTRQGSGNTIYF. The DNA of the CDR3 is TGTGCCAGCACCCGACAGGGATCTGGAAACACCATATATTTT.